The source of this T cell receptor (beta chain) is a study of shared clonotypes between healthy human individuals (dated by TCRdb to the early 2020s). As for the study more broadly: Two women and a few men aged 18 to 49 years were included in the cohort. Per donor, three plates each were used for CD4 naive and CD4 memory, two for CD8 naive, and one for CD8 memory. To estimate repertoire size and how much clonotype sharing occurs between individuals, the study deeply sequenced the blood TCR repertoires of five or six healthy adults. Libraries were prepared and TCR repertoires were sequenced by different laboratories using diverse techniques, in order to increase sequencing depth and limit assay-specific biases. Per donor, leukapheresis produced somewhere between about 0.85 and 9.5 billion PBMCs.

With regard to this clone: Its antigen remains unidentified. Nothing much larger sits one base from this clone, and base qualities are not available.

The CDR3 goes from the cysteine to the phenylalanine over 15 residues. The sequence is cut down to CDR3 DNA, 45 bases in frame from base 1. V drops 0 bases and J drops 5 bases, leaving 10 bases in between. CDR1 LNHDA and CDR2 SQIVND are derived from the germline V gene (reference sequence). Broader findings and caveats from the paper: Even with the large sequencing depth, rarefaction of the sorted-subset datasets indicated that sequencing was incomplete. Higher generation probabilities were observed for clonotypes shared by all four sorted-subset donors than for non-shared clonotypes. Larger estimated clonotype richness was generally found for naive subsets than for memory subsets. Sampling was restricted to blood, and TCR repertoires in tissue are likely to differ from TCR repertoires in blood. Sharing across a few donors was observed for 5% to 6.5% of naive CD4, under 4% of naive CD8, 2% to 2.5% of memory CD4, and around 0.44% of memory CD8 clonotypes. Because the study included only a small number of donors, the genetic and exposure-history diversity represented was limited. Based on pairwise subsampling, the degree of clonotype sharing among donors was expected to be affected by sequencing depth.

Using the deep immunoSEQ assay, TCR CDR3 regions were amplified from genomic DNA by multiplex PCR. Extracted genomic DNA from each cell subset was distributed evenly across all wells of several immunoSEQ 96-well plates, and each plate was treated as a replicate. For sorted subsets, each replicate PCR was loaded with roughly 0.2 ug genomic DNA, equivalent to 30,000 or so T cell genomes. Purified libraries were measured with a Qubit 3.0 fluorometer, size-checked on a Bioanalyzer 2100, and measured again with the KAPA Library Quantification kit. Each immunoSEQ 96-well plate was sequenced on its own single-read 150-cycle Illumina NextSeq 550 flow cell. In the original analysis: The immunoSEQ output contained only junctional sequences without quality scores, so filtering could not match that applied to full-length reads. To assign V/J genes and CDR3, sequences were annotated against IMGT germline references using PyIR, a Python wrapper for IgBLAST v1.9. Any read was removed if the V/J assignment was weak (E-value above 1e-6), the CDR3 was missing, or the read contained stop codons, out-of-frame junctions, or ambiguous translated residues. V3J clonotypes were defined by identical inferred V gene, J gene, and CDR3 amino acid sequence. Percentage overlap between repertoires was computed as shared unique clonotypes divided by the size of the smaller repertoire. RTK rarefaction, the Chao1 estimator, and Recon v2.1 estimates of unobserved clonotypes were used to assess repertoire richness. Generation probabilities for all TCRbeta clonotypes obtained by the gDNA method from four donors were computed using OLGA. Not all clones reach the TCRdb copy of this immuneACCESS table, which keeps in-frame sequences only. Checked studies attribute under half of the gap to unresolved V genes and leave the rest unexplained. The V and J calls and clone size are taken from that table; D and trimming were inferred from the DNA. The sample table lists about 870,000 clones, about 91% of them with a count of one. Less than 25% of the sample is held by the ten biggest clonotypes.

CD8 naive samples were obtained by positive selection for CCR7 among CD45RO-negative cells, yielding a CD45RA+CCR7+ population from which TemRA cells were excluded. The donors were healthy, HIV-negative adults who had no recently reported acute infections or vaccinations. Every donor was a Caucasian adult living in Nashville, Tennessee, USA. Blood was collected by leukapheresis, and PBMCs were isolated by Ficoll-Histopaque density gradient centrifugation and then cryopreserved in liquid nitrogen vapor phase. Analytical flow cytometry was used to check the purity and quantity of each magnetically sorted T cell population. From each sorted fraction, genomic DNA was isolated and quantified by UV absorbance on a Nanodrop 2000c.

The sequenced material came from naive CD8+ T cells sorted from blood. The cell subset or site label corresponds to: CD45RA+CCR7+. This receptor was taken from a man younger than 45 in good health. The V and J genes are TRBV19 and TRBJ2-2, with the D gene possibly TRBD1 or TRBD2, each one fitting 5 bases. The DNA sequence is given as TGTGCCAGTAGTATAGATCGAGGGGTTACCGGGGAGCTGTTTTTT. Its protein reads: CASSIDRGVTGELFF.